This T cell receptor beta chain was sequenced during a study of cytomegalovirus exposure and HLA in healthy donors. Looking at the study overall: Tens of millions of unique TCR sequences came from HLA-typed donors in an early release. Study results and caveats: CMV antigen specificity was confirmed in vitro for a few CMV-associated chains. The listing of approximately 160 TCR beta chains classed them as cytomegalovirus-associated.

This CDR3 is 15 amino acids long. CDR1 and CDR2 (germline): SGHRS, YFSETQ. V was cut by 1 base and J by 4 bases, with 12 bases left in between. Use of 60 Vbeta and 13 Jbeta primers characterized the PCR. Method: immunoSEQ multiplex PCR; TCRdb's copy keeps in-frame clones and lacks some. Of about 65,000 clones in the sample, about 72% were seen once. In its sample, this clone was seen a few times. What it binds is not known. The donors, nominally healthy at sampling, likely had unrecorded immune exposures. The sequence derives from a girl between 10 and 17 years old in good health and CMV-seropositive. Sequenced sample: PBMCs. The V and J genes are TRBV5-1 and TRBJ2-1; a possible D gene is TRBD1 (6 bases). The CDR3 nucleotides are TGCGCCAGCAGCTTGCCTAAGGGGGTATACAATGAGCAGTTCTTC. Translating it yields CASSLPKGVYNEQFF.